This T cell receptor beta chain was captured by sequencing in a study of cytomegalovirus exposure and HLA in healthy donors. Points from the study as a whole: Most TCR sequences proved rare, with some public TCRs found in many donors. In a later analysis, TCR beta V- and J-gene trimming showed a link to a missense DCLRE1C variant. An assumption of roughly uniform sequencing depth across donors underlay the presence/absence analyses.

To note about this clone: Antigen specificity is unknown.

With 6 bases removed from V and 1 base from J, the gap between germline ends came to 9 bases. Germline CDR1 is SNHLY and CDR2 is FYNNEI. The CDR3 loop spans 13 amino acids. It was with 60 Vbeta and 13 Jbeta primers that the PCR ran. Data came from immunoSEQ multiplex PCR; TCRdb stores just in-frame clones and leaves some out. The sample includes 200,000 to 250,000 clones, roughly 80% of them seen just once. What was sequenced was PBMCs. The V call is TRBV2, the J call TRBJ1-1; D ambiguous. The source of this sequence is a girl aged 2 to 10 in good health and CMV-seronegative. The CDR3 sequence: CASSALGNTEAFF. The CDR3 region has the DNA TGTGCCAGCAGCGCCCTCGGGAACACTGAAGCTTTCTTT.